Following are 10 T cell receptor beta chains from one sample sequenced in a study of blood T cell repertoires in COVID-19. Sequencing was performed with immunoSEQ multiplex PCR; in TCRdb, only in-frame clones are kept and a portion is missing. The sample yields around 300,000 clones, 75% to 90% seen once. The sequenced material came from peripheral blood. The receptor source for this set is a woman aged 70-85 years with COVID-19, enrolled during active disease.

The chain has TRBV30 and TRBJ2-7; D is unclear. This CDR3 has 12 amino acids. V lost 2 bases and J lost 4, with 9 bases in between. Germline-derived CDR1 and CDR2 are GTSNPN and SVGIG (reference sequence). The CDR3 is CAWSPVPYEQYF. The CDR3 region has the DNA TGTGCCTGGAGTCCGGTACCATACGAGCAGTACTTC.

CDR3 amino acids: CASSDSSLGGGYGYTF. The CDR3 DNA is TGTGCCAGCAGTGACTCGAGTCTTGGGGGCGGCTATGGCTACACCTTC. V is TRBV6-4 and J is TRBJ1-2; tentatively, D is TRBD1 (6 bases). Trimming removed 0 bases at V and 4 bases at J, with 15 bases between. Germline lookup yields CDR1 MRHNA and CDR2 SNTAGT. The CDR3 is 16 residues long.

This chain links TRBV5-4 with TRBJ1-2, with TRBD1 matching over 8 bases. The CDR3 is made up of 14 amino acids. Trimming took 4 bases from V and 3 from J; bases not matched to a gene: 5. The V gene's germline CDR1 is SGHNT and CDR2 YYREEE (reference sequence). This chain's CDR3 is CASSQDRADYGYTF. The CDR3 region has the DNA TGTGCCAGCAGCCAGGACAGGGCGGACTATGGCTACACCTTC.

The chain combines TRBV19 with TRBJ1-2; no clear D gene. Germline lookup yields CDR1 LNHDA and CDR2 SQIVND (reference sequence). The CDR3 is 14 residues long. V lost 1 base and J 5 bases, leaving 11 bases between the germline ends. CDR3 DNA: TGTGCCAGTAGTATAGCAGGTTCCCCGTATGGCTACACCTTC. It encodes CASSIAGSPYGYTF.

This clone was picked up one time. V and J are TRBV2 and TRBJ2-5; a possible D gene is TRBD2 (6 bases). The CDR3 loop spans 12 amino acids. V dropped 6 bases and J dropped 3 bases, with 8 bases sitting between them. Germline values: CDR1 SNHLY, CDR2 FYNNEI. The CDR3 region is CASRRDEETQYF. CDR3 nucleotides: TGTGCCAGCAGGCGGGACGAAGAGACCCAGTACTTC.

This clone was seen just once. J is TRBJ2-1 and V is TRBV19; 10 positions agree with TRBD2. The junction had 8 bases not matched to a gene; V was cut back by 6 bases and J by 6 bases. Germline values: CDR1 LNHDA, CDR2 SQIVND (reference sequence). The CDR3 sequence is 15 residues long. The DNA for the CDR3 is TGTGCCAGTAGCGGTACCGAGCGGGGGGGCAATGAGCAGTTCTTC. This translates into CASSGTERGGNEQFF.

The rearrangement uses TRBV7-2 and TRBJ2-1, with 15 bases lining up with TRBD2. CDR3 size: 18 residues. Germline V CDR1 and CDR2: SGHTA, FQGNSA. V dropped 3 bases and J dropped 11; count of bases not matched to a gene: 14. This chain's CDR3 is CASSFPGTSGGLEGQQFF. CDR3 sequence (DNA): TGTGCCAGCAGCTTCCCCGGGACTAGCGGGGGGTTAGAGGGTCAGCAGTTCTTC. The full variable domain, in which reference TRBV7-2 and TRBJ2-1 provide the parts outside the CDR3, is GAGVSQSPSNKVTEKGKDVELRCDPISGHTALYWYRQSLGQGLEFLIYFQGNSAPDKSGLPSDRFSAERTGGSVSTLTIQRTQQEDSAVYLCASSFPGTSGGLEGQQFFGPGTRLTVL.

The gene calls are TRBV5-6 and TRBJ2-3; TRBD2 matches 7 bases. The CDR3 extends over 16 amino acids. With V trimmed by 6 bases and J by 4 bases, 14 bases remained unmatched. Germline V gene lookup returns CDR1 SGHDT and CDR2 YYEEEE. This CDR3 reads CASTLLPGTMADTQYF. DNA for the CDR3: TGTGCCAGCACCCTACTGCCTGGGACTATGGCAGATACGCAGTATTTT.

The CDR3 nucleotides read TGTGCCAGCAGCTCCCGGGCCGGGACAGGGGTCGGGGAGCTGTTTTTT. Protein product: CASSSRAGTGVGELFF. J is TRBJ2-2 and V is TRBV7-2; TRBD1 agrees at 10 bases. Germline-derived CDR1 and CDR2 are SGHTA and FQGNSA. The CDR3 runs to 16 residues. The trim removed 4 bases at V and 7 bases at J, leaving 9 bases unmatched.

This chain joins TRBV2 and TRBJ1-1; the D gene is possibly TRBD1 (5 bases). V shed 3 bases and J shed 0 bases, with 14 bases lying between them. CDR1 and CDR2 from the germline V gene are SNHLY and FYNNEI. The CDR3 contains 16 residues. The DNA for the CDR3 is TGTGCCAGCAGTGATTTGATGGGGGGGGTGAACACTGAAGCTTTCTTT. It encodes CASSDLMGGVNTEAFF.